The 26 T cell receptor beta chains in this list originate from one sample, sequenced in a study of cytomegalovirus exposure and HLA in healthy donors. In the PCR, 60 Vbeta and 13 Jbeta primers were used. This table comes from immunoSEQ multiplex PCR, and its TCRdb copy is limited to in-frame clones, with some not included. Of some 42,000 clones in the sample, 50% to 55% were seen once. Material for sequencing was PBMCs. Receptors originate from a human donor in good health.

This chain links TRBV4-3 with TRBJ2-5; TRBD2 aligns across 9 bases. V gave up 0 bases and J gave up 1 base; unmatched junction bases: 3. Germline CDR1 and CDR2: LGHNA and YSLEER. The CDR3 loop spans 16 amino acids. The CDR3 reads CASSQDGLAPQETQYF. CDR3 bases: TGCGCCAGCAGCCAAGATGGACTAGCGCCCCAAGAGACCCAGTACTTC.

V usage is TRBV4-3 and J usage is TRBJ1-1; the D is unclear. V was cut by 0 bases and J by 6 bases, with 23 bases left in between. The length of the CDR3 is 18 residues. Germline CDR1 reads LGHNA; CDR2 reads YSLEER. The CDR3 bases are TGCGCCAGCAGCCAAGATTTCTATAAGACGGAACTAACCCCTGAAGCTTTCTTT. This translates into CASSQDFYKTELTPEAFF.

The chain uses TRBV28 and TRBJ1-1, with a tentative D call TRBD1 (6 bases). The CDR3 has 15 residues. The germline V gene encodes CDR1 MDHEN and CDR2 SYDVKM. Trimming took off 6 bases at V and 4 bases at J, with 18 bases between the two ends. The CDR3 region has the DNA TGTGCCAGCAGCCGGACAGTAAAGGTTGTCACTGAAGCTTTCTTT. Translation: CASSRTVKVVTEAFF.

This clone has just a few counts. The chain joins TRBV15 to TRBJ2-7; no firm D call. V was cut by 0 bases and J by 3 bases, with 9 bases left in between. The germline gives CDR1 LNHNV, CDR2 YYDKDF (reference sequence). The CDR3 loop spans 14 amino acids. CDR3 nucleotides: TGTGCCACCAGCAGAGACCTAGTAGTCTACGAGCAGTACTTC. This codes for CATSRDLVVYEQYF.

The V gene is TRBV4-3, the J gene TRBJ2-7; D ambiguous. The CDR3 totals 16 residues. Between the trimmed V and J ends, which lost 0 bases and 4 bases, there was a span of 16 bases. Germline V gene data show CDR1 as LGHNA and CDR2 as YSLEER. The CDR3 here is CASSQDPAAPGYEQYF. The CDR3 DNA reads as TGCGCCAGCAGCCAAGATCCGGCAGCGCCCGGTTACGAGCAGTACTTC.

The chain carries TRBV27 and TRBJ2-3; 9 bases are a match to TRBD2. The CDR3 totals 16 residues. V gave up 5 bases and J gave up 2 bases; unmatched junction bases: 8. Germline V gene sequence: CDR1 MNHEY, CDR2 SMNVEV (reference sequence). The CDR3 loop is CASSAIAGEYTDTQYF. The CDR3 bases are TGTGCCAGCAGTGCAATAGCGGGGGAATACACAGATACGCAGTATTTT.

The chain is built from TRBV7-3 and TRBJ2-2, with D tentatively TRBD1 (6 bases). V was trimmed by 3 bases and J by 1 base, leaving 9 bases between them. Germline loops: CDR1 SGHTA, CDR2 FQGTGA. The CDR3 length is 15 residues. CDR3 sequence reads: CASSLGHLNTGELFF. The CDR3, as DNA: TGTGCCAGCAGCTTGGGACACCTGAACACCGGGGAGCTGTTTTTT. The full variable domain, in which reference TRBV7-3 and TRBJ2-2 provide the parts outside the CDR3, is GAGVSQTPSNKVTEKGKYVELRCDPISGHTALYWYRQSLGQGPEFLIYFQGTGAADDSGLPNDRFFAVRPEGSVSTLKIQRTERGDSAVYLCASSLGHLNTGELFFGEGSRLTVL.

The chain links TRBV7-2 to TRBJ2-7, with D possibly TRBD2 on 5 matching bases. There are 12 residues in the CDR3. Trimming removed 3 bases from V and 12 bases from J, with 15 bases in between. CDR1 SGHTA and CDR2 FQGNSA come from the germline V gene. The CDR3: CASSFPYGVGYF. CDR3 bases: TGTGCCAGCAGCTTCCCGTACGGGGTGGGGTACTTC.

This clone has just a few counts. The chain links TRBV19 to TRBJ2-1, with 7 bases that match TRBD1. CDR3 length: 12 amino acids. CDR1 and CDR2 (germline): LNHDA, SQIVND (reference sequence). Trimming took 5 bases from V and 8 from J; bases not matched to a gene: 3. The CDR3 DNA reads TGTGCCAGTAGTCAGGGGGTTTATGAGCAGTTCTTC. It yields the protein CASSQGVYEQFF.

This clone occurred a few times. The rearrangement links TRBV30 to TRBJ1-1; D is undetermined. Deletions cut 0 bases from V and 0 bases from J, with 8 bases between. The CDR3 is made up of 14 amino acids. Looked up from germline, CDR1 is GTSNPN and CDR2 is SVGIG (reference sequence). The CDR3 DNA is TGTGCCTGGAGTGTATACGCGGTGAACACTGAAGCTTTCTTT. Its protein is CAWSVYAVNTEAFF.

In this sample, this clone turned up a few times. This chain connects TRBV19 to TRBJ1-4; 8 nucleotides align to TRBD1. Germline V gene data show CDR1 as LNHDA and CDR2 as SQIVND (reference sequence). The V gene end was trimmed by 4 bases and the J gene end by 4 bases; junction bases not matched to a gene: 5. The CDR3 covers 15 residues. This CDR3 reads CASSTGDRLNEKLFF. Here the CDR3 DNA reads TGTGCCAGTAGTACAGGGGACAGGCTTAATGAAAAACTGTTTTTT.

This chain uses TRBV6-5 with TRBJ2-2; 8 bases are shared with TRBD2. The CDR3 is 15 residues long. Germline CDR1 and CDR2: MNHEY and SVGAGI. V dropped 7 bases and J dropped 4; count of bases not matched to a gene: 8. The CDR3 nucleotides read TGTGCCAGCACCGAGCGGGAGTGGGGCACCGGGGAGCTGTTTTTT. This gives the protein CASTEREWGTGELFF.

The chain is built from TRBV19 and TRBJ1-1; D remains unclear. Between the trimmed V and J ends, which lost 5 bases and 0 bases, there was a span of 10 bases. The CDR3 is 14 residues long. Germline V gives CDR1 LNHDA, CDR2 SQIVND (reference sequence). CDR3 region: CASSQAGMNTEAFF. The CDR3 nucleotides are TGTGCCAGTAGTCAAGCGGGAATGAACACTGAAGCTTTCTTT.

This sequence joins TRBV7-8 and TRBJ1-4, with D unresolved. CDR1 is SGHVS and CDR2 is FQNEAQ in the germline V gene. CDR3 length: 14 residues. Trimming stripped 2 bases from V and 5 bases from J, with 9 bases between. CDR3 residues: CASSLRRRNEKLFF. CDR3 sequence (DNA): TGTGCCAGCAGCTTAAGACGGAGGAATGAAAAACTGTTTTTT.

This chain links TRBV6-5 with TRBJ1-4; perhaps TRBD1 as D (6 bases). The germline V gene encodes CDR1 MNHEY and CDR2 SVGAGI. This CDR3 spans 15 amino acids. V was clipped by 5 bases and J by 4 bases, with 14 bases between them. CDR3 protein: CASSNGQSNNEKLFF. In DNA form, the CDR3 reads TGTGCCAGCAGTAACGGACAGAGTAATAATGAAAAACTGTTTTTT.

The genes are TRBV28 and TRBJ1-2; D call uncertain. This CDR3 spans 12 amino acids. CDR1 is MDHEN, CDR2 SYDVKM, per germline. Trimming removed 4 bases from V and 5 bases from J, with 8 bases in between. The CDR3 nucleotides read TGTGCCAGCAGTTCGTCCTTTTATGGCTACACCTTC. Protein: CASSSSFYGYTF.

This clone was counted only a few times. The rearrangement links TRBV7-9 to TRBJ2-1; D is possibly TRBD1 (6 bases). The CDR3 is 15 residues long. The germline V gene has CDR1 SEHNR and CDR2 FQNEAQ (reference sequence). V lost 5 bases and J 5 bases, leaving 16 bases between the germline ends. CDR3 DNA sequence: TGTGCCAGCAGCAAGTACCGGGACACCCACAATGAGCAGTTCTTC. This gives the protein CASSKYRDTHNEQFF.

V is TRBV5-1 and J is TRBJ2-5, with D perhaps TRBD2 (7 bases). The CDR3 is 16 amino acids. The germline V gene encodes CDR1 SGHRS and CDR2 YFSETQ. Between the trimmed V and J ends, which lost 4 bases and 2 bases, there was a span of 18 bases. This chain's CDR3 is CASSVITGREQETQYF. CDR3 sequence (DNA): TGCGCCAGCAGCGTAATAACAGGGAGGGAACAAGAGACCCAGTACTTC.

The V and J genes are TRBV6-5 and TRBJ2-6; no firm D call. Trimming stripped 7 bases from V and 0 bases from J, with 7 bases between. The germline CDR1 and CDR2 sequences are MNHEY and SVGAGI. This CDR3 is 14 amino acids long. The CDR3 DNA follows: TGTGCCAGCAAAAGAGGCTCTGGGGCCAACGTCCTGACTTTC. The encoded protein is CASKRGSGANVLTF.

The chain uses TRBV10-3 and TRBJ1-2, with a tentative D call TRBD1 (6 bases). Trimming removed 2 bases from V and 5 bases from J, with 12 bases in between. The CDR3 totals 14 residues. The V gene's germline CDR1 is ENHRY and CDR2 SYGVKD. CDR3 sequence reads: CAISETGQRYGYTF. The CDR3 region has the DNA TGTGCCATCAGTGAGACTGGACAGAGATATGGCTACACCTTC.

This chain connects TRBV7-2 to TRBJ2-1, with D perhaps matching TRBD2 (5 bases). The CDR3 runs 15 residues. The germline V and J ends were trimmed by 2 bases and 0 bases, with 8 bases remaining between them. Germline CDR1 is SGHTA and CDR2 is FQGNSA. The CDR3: CASSLRGLSYNEQFF. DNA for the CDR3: TGTGCCAGCAGCTTACGCGGACTCTCCTACAATGAGCAGTTCTTC.

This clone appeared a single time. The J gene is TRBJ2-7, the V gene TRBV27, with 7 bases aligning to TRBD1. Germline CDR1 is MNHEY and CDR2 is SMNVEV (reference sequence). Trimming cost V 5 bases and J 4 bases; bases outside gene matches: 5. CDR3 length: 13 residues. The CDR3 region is CASSTLDRYEQYF. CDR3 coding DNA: TGTGCCAGCAGTACCTTGGACAGGTACGAGCAGTACTTC.

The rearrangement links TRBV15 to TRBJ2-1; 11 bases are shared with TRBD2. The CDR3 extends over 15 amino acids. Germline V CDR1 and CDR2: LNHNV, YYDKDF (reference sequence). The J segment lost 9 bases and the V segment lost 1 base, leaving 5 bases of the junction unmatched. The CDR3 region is CATSRVAGGPSEQFF. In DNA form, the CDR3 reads TGTGCCACCAGCAGAGTAGCGGGGGGGCCGAGTGAGCAGTTCTTC.

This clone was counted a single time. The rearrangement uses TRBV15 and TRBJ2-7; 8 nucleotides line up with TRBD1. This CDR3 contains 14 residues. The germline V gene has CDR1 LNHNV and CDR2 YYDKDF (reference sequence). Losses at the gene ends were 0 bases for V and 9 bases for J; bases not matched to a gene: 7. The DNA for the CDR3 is TGTGCCACCAGCAGAGACCGGGACAGGCTCGGGCAGTACTTC. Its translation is CATSRDRDRLGQYF.

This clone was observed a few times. The DNA for the CDR3 is TGTGCCAGCAGTGATTACGGGGGTTTGGGTAATAGCAATCAGCCCCAGCATTTT. Translated: CASSDYGGLGNSNQPQHF. The chain carries TRBV6-1 and TRBJ1-5, with TRBD1 as a possible D gene (5 bases). The germline CDR1 and CDR2 sequences are MNHNS and SASEGT. The V end was cut by 3 bases, the J end by 0 bases, with 18 bases between. The CDR3 spans 18 residues.

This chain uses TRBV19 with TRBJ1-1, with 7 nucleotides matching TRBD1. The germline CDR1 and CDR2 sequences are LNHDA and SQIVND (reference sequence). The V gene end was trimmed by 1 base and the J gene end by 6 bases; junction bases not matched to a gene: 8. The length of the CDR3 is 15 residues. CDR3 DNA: TGTGCCAGTAGTATAGGAGGAGGGGGCGGATCTGAAGCTTTCTTT. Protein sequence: CASSIGGGGGSEAFF.